This T cell receptor beta chain was sequenced in a study of CD8 T cells in ankylosing spondylitis. The study, taken as a whole, reports: Researchers report that disease-linked clones proved CD8+ and relatively rare in peripheral blood.

For TCR beta, libraries came from quantitative 5'-RACE with molecular barcodes. In TCRdb, the 5' RACE reads were re-called with MiXCR into one record per CDR3 protein. The sample has roughly 160,000 distinct CDR3 sequences, 9.5% to 10% seen once. With 7 bases removed from V and 0 bases from J, the gap between germline ends came to 14 bases. The CDR3 sequence is 14 residues long. Germline CDR1 reads SGHRS; CDR2 reads YFSETQ. This clonotype has just a few counts. The antigen is undetermined. This sequence joins TRBV5-1 and TRBJ2-7; no firm D call. This clonotype was obtained from a female donor with ankylosing spondylitis or in good health (not recorded which). Sample: blood, either unsorted or a sorted T cell fraction (not recorded which). The CDR3 region is CASCLGGSSYEQYF. DNA of the CDR3: TGCGCCAGCTGTTTGGGCGGTAGCTCCTACGAGCAGTACTTC. Full variable domain (rest looked up from reference TRBV5-1 and TRBJ2-7): KAGVTQTPRYLIKTRGQQVTLSCSPISGHRSVSWYQQTPGQGLQFLFEYFSETQRNKGNFPGRFSGRQFSNSRSEMNVSTLELGDSALYLCASCLGGSSYEQYFGPGTRLTVT.